This section outlines one TCR beta chain sequence together with its context. Antigen specificity is unknown. Unique molecular identifiers were present in the TCR beta cDNA libraries. TCRdb re-analysed the PCR reads in MiXCR, keeping a single row per CDR3 protein. The table shows fewer than 850,000 distinct CDR3 sequences, with roughly 27% occurring only once. The data are from a study of post-analysis software for immune sequencing data. The CDR3 sequence is 13 residues long. Looked up from germline, CDR1 is SGHAT and CDR2 is FQDESV (reference sequence). Trimming cost V 6 bases and J 3 bases, with 12 bases left between them. General study results and limits: Compared with controls, patients showed significantly lower normalized Chao1 diversity. With TRBV5-6, TRBV5-1 and TRBV20-1 included, about five TRBV segments were more frequent in patients than in controls.

The V gene is TRBV11-1, the J gene TRBJ2-7, with D possibly matching TRBD1 (6 bases). Sequencing was performed on blood. This TCR derives from a girl between 10 and 17 years old with multiple sclerosis. CDR3 nucleotide sequence: TGTGCCAGCAGTTTGGACAGCCTCTACGAGCAGTACTTC. Encoded protein: CASSLDSLYEQYF.